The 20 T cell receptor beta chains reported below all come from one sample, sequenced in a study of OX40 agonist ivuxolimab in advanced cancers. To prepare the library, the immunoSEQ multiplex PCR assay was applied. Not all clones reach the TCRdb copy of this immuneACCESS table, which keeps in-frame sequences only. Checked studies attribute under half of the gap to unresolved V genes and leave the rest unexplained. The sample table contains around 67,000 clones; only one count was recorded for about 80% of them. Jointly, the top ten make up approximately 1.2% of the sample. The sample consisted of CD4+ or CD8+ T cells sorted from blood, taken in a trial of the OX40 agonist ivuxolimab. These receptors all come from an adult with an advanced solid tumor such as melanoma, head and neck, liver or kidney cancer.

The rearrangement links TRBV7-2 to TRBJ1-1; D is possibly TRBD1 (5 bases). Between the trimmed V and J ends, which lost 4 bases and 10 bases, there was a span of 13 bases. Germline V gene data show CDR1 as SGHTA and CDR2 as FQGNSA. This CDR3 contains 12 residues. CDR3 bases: TGTGCCAGCAGCTCCCCAGGGTACTCAGCTTTCTTT. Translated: CASSSPGYSAFF.

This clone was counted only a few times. The CDR3 is CASTTALNTEAFF. The CDR3 nucleotides are TGTGCCAGCACCACAGCCTTGAACACTGAAGCTTTCTTT. The chain is built from TRBV9 and TRBJ1-1; D unresolved. Germline V lookup: CDR1 SGDLS, CDR2 YYNGEE. V was pared by 6 bases and J by 0 bases, with 9 bases between. CDR3 length: 13 residues.

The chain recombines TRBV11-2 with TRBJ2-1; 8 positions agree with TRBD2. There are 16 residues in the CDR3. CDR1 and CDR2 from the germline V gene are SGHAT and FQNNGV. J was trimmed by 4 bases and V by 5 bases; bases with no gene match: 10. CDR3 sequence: CASSQNRGGRYNEQFF. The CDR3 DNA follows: TGTGCCAGCAGCCAAAACCGGGGGGGCCGGTACAATGAGCAGTTCTTC.

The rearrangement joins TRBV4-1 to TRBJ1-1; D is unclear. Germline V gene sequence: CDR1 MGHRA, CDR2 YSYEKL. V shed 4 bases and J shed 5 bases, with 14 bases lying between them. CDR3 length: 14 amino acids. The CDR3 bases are TGCGCCAGCAGCCCGCTGTCAGGTGAGACTGAAGCTTTCTTT. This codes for CASSPLSGETEAFF.

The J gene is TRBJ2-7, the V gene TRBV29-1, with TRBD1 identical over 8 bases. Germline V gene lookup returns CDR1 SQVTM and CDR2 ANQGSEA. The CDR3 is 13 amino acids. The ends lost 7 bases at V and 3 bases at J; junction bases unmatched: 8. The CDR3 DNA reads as TGCAGCGGCGGTGGGACAGGCGGCTACGAGCAGTACTTC. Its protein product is CSGGGTGGYEQYF.

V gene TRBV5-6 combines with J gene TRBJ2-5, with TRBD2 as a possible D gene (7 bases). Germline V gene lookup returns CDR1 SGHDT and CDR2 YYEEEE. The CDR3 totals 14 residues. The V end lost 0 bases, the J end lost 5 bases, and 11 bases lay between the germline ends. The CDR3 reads CASSLVGRGETQYF. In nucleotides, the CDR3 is TGTGCCAGCAGCTTGGTTGGGAGGGGGGAGACCCAGTACTTC.

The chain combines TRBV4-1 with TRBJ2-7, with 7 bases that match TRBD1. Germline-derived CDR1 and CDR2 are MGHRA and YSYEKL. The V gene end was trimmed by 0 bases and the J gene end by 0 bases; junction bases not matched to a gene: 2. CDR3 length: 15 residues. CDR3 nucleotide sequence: TGCGCCAGCAGCCAAGAGGGGACAGTCTCCTACGAGCAGTACTTC. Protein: CASSQEGTVSYEQYF.

The chain's CDR3 is CASSLLGGGEQYF. The CDR3 bases are TGTGCCAGCAGCCTACTGGGGGGTGGGGAGCAGTACTTC. The chain has TRBV7-2 and TRBJ2-7; D is possibly TRBD2 (6 bases). The V end was cut by 5 bases, the J end by 7 bases, with 15 bases between. This CDR3 has 13 residues. Germline V gives CDR1 SGHTA, CDR2 FQGNSA. Drawing the rest from reference TRBV7-2 and TRBJ2-7, the complete variable domain is GAGVSQSPSNKVTEKGKDVELRCDPISGHTALYWYRQSLGQGLEFLIYFQGNSAPDKSGLPSDRFSAERTGGSVSTLTIQRTQQEDSAVYLCASSLLGGGEQYFGPGTRLTVT.

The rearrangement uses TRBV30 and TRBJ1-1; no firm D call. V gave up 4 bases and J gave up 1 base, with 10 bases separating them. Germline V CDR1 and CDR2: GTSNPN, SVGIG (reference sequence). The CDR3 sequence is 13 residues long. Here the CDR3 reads CAWNGRTNTEAFF. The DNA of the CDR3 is TGTGCCTGGAACGGGCGGACGAACACTGAAGCTTTCTTT.

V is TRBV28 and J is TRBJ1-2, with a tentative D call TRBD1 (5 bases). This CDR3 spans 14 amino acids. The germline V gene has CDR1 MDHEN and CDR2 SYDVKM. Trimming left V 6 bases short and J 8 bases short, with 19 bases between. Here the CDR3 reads CASSLTRDLRGYTF. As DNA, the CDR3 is TGTGCCAGCAGCCTTACCAGGGACCTGAGGGGCTACACCTTC.

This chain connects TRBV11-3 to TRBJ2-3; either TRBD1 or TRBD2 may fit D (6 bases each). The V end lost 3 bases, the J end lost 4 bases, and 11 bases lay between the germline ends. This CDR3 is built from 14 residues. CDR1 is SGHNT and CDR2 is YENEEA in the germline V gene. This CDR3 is CASSLGGPADTQYF. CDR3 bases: TGTGCCAGCAGCTTGGGGGGCCCCGCAGATACGCAGTATTTT.

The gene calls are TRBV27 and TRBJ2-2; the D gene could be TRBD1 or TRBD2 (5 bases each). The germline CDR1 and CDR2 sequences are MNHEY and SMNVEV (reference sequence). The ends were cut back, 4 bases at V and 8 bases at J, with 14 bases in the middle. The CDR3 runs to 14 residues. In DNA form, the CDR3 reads TGTGCCAGCAGTTATGTGGGGGTAGTTGGGGAGCTGTTTTTT. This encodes CASSYVGVVGELFF.

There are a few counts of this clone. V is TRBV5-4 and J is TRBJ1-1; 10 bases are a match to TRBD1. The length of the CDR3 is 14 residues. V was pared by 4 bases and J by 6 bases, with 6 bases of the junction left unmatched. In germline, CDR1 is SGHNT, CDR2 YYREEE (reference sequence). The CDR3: CASSTGQGLAEAFF. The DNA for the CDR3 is TGTGCCAGCAGCACGGGACAGGGGTTGGCTGAAGCTTTCTTT.

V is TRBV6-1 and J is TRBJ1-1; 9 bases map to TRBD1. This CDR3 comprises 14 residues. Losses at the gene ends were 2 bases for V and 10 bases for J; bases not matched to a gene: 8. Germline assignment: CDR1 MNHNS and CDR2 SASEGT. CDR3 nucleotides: TGTGCCAGCAGTGAACGAGGGACAGGGTCCCGAGCTTTCTTT. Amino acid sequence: CASSERGTGSRAFF.

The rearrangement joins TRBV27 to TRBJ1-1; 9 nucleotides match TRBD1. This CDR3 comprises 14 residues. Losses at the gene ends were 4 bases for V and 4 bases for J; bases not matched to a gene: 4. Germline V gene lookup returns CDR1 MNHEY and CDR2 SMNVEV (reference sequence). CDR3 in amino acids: CASSSTGGRTEAFF. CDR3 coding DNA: TGTGCCAGCAGTTCTACAGGGGGCCGCACTGAAGCTTTCTTT.

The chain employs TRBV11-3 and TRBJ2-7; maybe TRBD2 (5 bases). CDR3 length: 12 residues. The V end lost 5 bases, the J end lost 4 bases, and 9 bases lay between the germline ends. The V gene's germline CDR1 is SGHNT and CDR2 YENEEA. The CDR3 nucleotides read TGTGCCAGCAGCAGAGGCGGGTACGAGCAGTACTTC. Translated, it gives CASSRGGYEQYF.

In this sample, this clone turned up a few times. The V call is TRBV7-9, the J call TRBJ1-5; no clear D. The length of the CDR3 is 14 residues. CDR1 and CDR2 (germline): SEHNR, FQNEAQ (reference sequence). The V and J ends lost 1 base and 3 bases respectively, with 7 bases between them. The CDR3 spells CASSLESTNQPQHF. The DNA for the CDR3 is TGTGCCAGCAGCTTAGAGTCGACCAATCAGCCCCAGCATTTT.

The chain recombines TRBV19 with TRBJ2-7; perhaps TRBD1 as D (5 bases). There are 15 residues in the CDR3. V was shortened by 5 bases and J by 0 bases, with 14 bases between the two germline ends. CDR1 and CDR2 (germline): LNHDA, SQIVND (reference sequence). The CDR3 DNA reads TGTGCCAGTAGTCCAACGCAGGGTGGCTCCTACGAGCAGTACTTC. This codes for CASSPTQGGSYEQYF.

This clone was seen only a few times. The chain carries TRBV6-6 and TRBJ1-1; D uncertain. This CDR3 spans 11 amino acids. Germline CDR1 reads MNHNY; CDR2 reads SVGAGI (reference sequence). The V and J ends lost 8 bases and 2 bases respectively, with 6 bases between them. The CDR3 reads CASGVNTEAFF. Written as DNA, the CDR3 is TGTGCCAGCGGGGTCAACACTGAAGCTTTCTTT.

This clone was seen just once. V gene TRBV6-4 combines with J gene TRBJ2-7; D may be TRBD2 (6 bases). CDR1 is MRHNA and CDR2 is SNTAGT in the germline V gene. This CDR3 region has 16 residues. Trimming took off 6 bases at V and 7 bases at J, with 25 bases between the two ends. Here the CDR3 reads CASSPTNQTGADEQYF. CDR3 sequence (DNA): TGTGCCAGCAGCCCCACTAATCAGACGGGAGCGGATGAGCAGTACTTC.